The 32 T cell receptor beta chains given below trace back to one sample, sequenced in a study of T cells after yellow fever vaccination. TCRdb redid the calling of the 5' RACE reads with MiXCR, one entry per CDR3 protein. The data show 200,000 to 250,000 distinct CDR3 sequences, less than 3.5% seen once. This material consisted of CD4+ T cells sorted from PBMCs, taken 10 days after the yellow fever booster vaccination. Receptors were obtained from a man aged 18-30 years who received the YFV17D yellow fever vaccine.

This clonotype was observed a few times. This chain links TRBV5-6 with TRBJ2-7; D may be TRBD1 (6 bases). This CDR3 contains 13 residues. The V and J ends lost 6 bases and 4 bases respectively, with 14 bases between them. Germline V CDR1 and CDR2: SGHDT, YYEEEE. The chain's CDR3 is CASNERGRYEQYV. CDR3 nucleotide sequence: TGTGCCAGCAATGAGAGGGGGAGATACGAGCAGTACGTC.

This clonotype was seen many times. This chain links TRBV7-9 with TRBJ1-6; 8 bases fit TRBD1. The trim removed 4 bases at V and 7 bases at J, leaving 6 bases unmatched. Germline lookup yields CDR1 SEHNR and CDR2 FQNEAQ (reference sequence). The CDR3 is 15 amino acids. CDR3: CASSSAAGGNSPLHF. CDR3 bases: TGTGCCAGCAGCTCCGCAGCAGGGGGCAATTCACCCCTCCACTTT.

The chain has TRBV3-1 and TRBJ2-3; perhaps TRBD2 as D (5 bases). Germline CDR1 and CDR2: LGHDT and YNNKEL (reference sequence). The CDR3 is 14 residues long. Trimming pared 3 bases from V and 10 bases from J, leaving 17 bases between. The CDR3 nucleotides read TGTGCCAGCAGCCACTGGGCCTCGGGGTATGCGCAGTATTTT. It translates to CASSHWASGYAQYF.

This clonotype was detected ten times or more. The chain is built from TRBV5-1 and TRBJ2-2; TRBD1 is a possible D gene (6 bases). The CDR3 spans 19 residues. Germline V gene lookup returns CDR1 SGHRS and CDR2 YFSETQ. V lost 5 bases and J lost 2, with 25 bases in between. The CDR3 spells CASRMRGTSTVINTGELFF. CDR3 bases: TGCGCCAGCAGGATGCGTGGGACATCCACCGTGATAAACACCGGGGAGCTGTTTTTT.

This clonotype has ten or more counts. This chain connects TRBV4-2 to TRBJ1-5; unclear D gene. The V end lost 0 bases, the J end lost 1 base, and 13 bases lay between the germline ends. From germline, CDR1 is LGHNA and CDR2 YNFKEQ. This CDR3 has 17 amino acids. In nucleotides, the CDR3 is TGTGCCAGCAGCCAAGATGGCGGCAGGATGAGCAATCAGCCCCAGCATTTT. This translates into CASSQDGGRMSNQPQHF.

Ten or more counts support this clonotype. J is TRBJ1-5 and V is TRBV29-1, with 7 bases matching TRBD1. Germline V gene data show CDR1 as SQVTM and CDR2 as ANQGSEA. This CDR3 spans 12 amino acids. The junction had 1 base not matched to a gene; V was cut back by 4 bases and J by 4 bases. The CDR3 region is CSVGQGNQPQHF. The CDR3 DNA is TGCAGCGTTGGACAGGGAAATCAGCCCCAGCATTTT. Full variable domain (missing parts from reference TRBV29-1 and TRBJ1-5): SAVISQKPSRDICQRGTSLTIQCQVDSQVTMMFWYRQQPGQSLTLIATANQGSEATYESGFVIDKFPISRPNLTFSTLTVSNMSPEDSSIYLCSVGQGNQPQHFGDGTRLSIL.

The V call is TRBV4-1, the J call TRBJ1-4; the D gene is possibly TRBD1 (6 bases). The germline V gene has CDR1 MGHRA and CDR2 YSYEKL. CDR3 length: 15 residues. V lost 1 base, J lost 8 bases, and 14 bases lay in between. The CDR3 sequence: CASSQVGAGGEKLFF. The CDR3, as DNA: TGCGCCAGCAGCCAAGTGGGGGCAGGAGGGGAAAAACTGTTTTTT.

The sample holds many counts of this clonotype. The rearrangement uses TRBV11-2 and TRBJ2-1; 15 nucleotides line up with TRBD2. V gave up 5 bases and J gave up 7 bases; unmatched junction bases: 9. The CDR3 runs 17 residues. The germline gives CDR1 SGHAT, CDR2 FQNNGV. CDR3 loop: CASSPIGTSGGSNEQFF. CDR3 nucleotide sequence: TGTGCCAGCAGCCCTATCGGGACTAGCGGGGGGTCGAATGAGCAGTTCTTC.

This clonotype was seen a handful of times. The chain couples TRBV7-2 to TRBJ1-1; D is undetermined. Germline V lookup: CDR1 SGHTA, CDR2 FQGNSA. This CDR3 is 13 amino acids long. Deletions cut 2 bases from V and 4 bases from J, with 8 bases between. The CDR3 region has the DNA TGTGCCAGCAGCTTATCAGTGAGCACTGAAGCTTTCTTT. This encodes CASSLSVSTEAFF.

This clonotype came up many times. The chain is built from TRBV27 and TRBJ2-3; D may be TRBD1 (6 bases). CDR1 and CDR2 from the germline V gene are MNHEY and SMNVEV (reference sequence). The length of the CDR3 is 16 residues. V dropped 5 bases and J dropped 2 bases, with 17 bases sitting between them. The CDR3, as DNA: TGTGCCAGCAGTAACCCCCGGACAGCGATCACAGATACGCAGTATTTT. Translation: CASSNPRTAITDTQYF.

CDR3 coding DNA: TGTGCCATCAGTCCTCATGCTACTTATAGCAATCAGCCCCAGCATTTT. As protein: CAISPHATYSNQPQHF. The J gene is TRBJ1-5, the V gene TRBV10-3; D is unclear. CDR1 ENHRY and CDR2 SYGVKD come from the germline V gene. Trimming took 5 bases from V and 0 from J, leaving 14 bases between them. The CDR3 consists of 16 residues.

This sequence joins TRBV4-3 and TRBJ2-1, with a possible D match to TRBD2 (7 bases). This CDR3 has 16 amino acids. V lost 0 bases and J lost 4, with 13 bases in between. From germline, CDR1 is LGHNA and CDR2 YSLEER. In DNA form, the CDR3 reads TGCGCCAGCAGCCAAGAGGACGGGGGGCGATACAATGAGCAGTTCTTC. Translation gives CASSQEDGGRYNEQFF.

This clonotype was seen ten or more times. The chain is built from TRBV11-1 and TRBJ2-1; 8 bases are shared with TRBD1. The V and J ends lost 2 bases and 2 bases, in that order; junction bases with no gene match: 2. This CDR3 has 15 amino acids. Germline CDR1 SGHAT, CDR2 FQDESV (reference sequence). The CDR3 sequence: CASSLLTGAYNEQFF. CDR3 nucleotide sequence: TGTGCCAGCAGCTTATTGACAGGGGCCTACAATGAGCAGTTCTTC.

Ten or more counts support this clonotype. The J gene is TRBJ1-4, the V gene TRBV12-3 or TRBV12-4; D is unresolved. Deletions cut 1 base from V and 10 bases from J, with 4 bases between. The CDR3 spans 11 residues. CDR3 sequence: CASSLGGKLFF. Written as DNA, the CDR3 is TGTGCCAGCAGTTTAGGTGGAAAACTGTTTTTT.

This clonotype was recorded many times. The chain employs TRBV7-9 and TRBJ2-1; D remains unclear. The CDR3 is 12 residues long. The germline gives CDR1 SEHNR, CDR2 FQNEAQ (reference sequence). Between the trimmed V and J ends, which lost 2 bases and 12 bases, there was a span of 11 bases. CDR3 DNA sequence: TGTGCCAGCAGCTTAAATGCGGCTTGGCAGTTCTTC. It codes for CASSLNAAWQFF.

The chain joins TRBV2 to TRBJ1-2; D uncertain. V lost 7 bases, J lost 0 bases, and 15 bases lay in between. Germline CDR1 reads SNHLY; CDR2 reads FYNNEI. The CDR3 is 15 residues long. CDR3: CASTKDKGANYGYTF. The DNA of the CDR3 is TGTGCCAGCACTAAAGACAAGGGCGCTAACTATGGCTACACCTTC.

The table lists this clonotype with many counts. The chain uses TRBV29-1 and TRBJ1-1; D not certain. The germline V gene encodes CDR1 SQVTM and CDR2 ANQGSEA. Trimming removed 7 bases from V and 0 bases from J, with 15 bases in between. The CDR3 extends over 14 amino acids. In DNA form, the CDR3 reads TGCAGCGCCTGGAAGGCGAACATGAACACTGAAGCTTTCTTT. It encodes CSAWKANMNTEAFF.

This clonotype was found a few times. The CDR3 DNA is TGTGCCAGCAGTTTCGACAGGGTCGGTCAGCCCCAGCATTTT. Its protein product is CASSFDRVGQPQHF. V gene TRBV27 combines with J gene TRBJ1-5, with 7 bases fitting TRBD1. The CDR3 spans 14 residues. Germline trimming cut 3 bases from V and 6 bases from J; bases unmatched to any gene: 5. Germline V gene lookup returns CDR1 MNHEY and CDR2 SMNVEV (reference sequence).

This rearrangement joins TRBV10-1 to TRBJ2-1, with 8 bases identical to TRBD1. The trim removed 5 bases at V and 6 bases at J, leaving 6 bases unmatched. Germline lookup yields CDR1 WNHNN and CDR2 SYGVQD (reference sequence). This CDR3 comprises 14 residues. The CDR3 DNA reads as TGCGCCAGCAGTCGGGACAGGACCATCAATGAGCAGTTCTTC. Encoded protein: CASSRDRTINEQFF.

This clonotype turned up a few times. This chain connects TRBV4-1 to TRBJ1-3, with a possible D match to TRBD1 (5 bases). CDR1 is MGHRA, CDR2 YSYEKL, per germline. The V end lost 1 base, the J end lost 0 bases, and 10 bases lay between the germline ends. The CDR3 runs to 16 residues. The CDR3 protein is CASSQGDRSSGNTIYF. In DNA form, the CDR3 reads TGCGCCAGCAGCCAAGGGGACCGAAGCTCTGGAAACACCATATATTTT.

The genes are TRBV5-1 and TRBJ1-6; D not certain. The germline V gene encodes CDR1 SGHRS and CDR2 YFSETQ. CDR3 size: 13 residues. Trimming removed 0 bases from V and 10 bases from J, with 8 bases in between. CDR3 amino acids: CASSLGYGSPLHF. The CDR3 DNA is TGCGCCAGCAGCTTGGGGTACGGCTCACCCCTCCACTTT.

The sample holds a few counts of this clonotype. This sequence joins TRBV7-2 and TRBJ2-1; 10 nucleotides match TRBD2. Germline CDR1 reads SGHTA; CDR2 reads FQGNSA. The CDR3 extends over 13 amino acids. V gave up 6 bases and J gave up 9 bases; unmatched junction bases: 5. The CDR3 DNA sequence: TGTGCCAGCAGACTGGGACTAGCGAGTGAGCAGTTCTTC. Its translation: CASRLGLASEQFF.

The chain has TRBV12-3 or TRBV12-4 and TRBJ1-4; D unclear. This CDR3 region has 13 residues. Between the trimmed V and J ends, which lost 3 bases and 7 bases, there was a span of 9 bases. CDR3 in amino acids: CASSFIPGEKLFF. CDR3 DNA: TGTGCCAGCAGTTTCATTCCGGGTGAAAAACTGTTTTTT.

This clonotype was picked up many times. The chain is built from TRBV20-1 and TRBJ1-1; D may be TRBD1 (6 bases). The V gene lost 5 bases and the J gene lost 3 bases, with 10 bases spanning the gap. Germline lookup yields CDR1 DFQATT and CDR2 SNEGSKA (reference sequence). The CDR3 is 12 amino acids. The CDR3 sequence is CSAYDRHTEAFF. CDR3 coding DNA: TGCAGTGCTTACGACAGGCACACTGAAGCTTTCTTT.

Many counts were recorded for this clonotype. This chain joins TRBV12-3 or TRBV12-4 and TRBJ2-1, with D unresolved. V was clipped by 6 bases and J by 7 bases, with 10 bases between them. CDR3 length: 12 residues. This CDR3 is CASSRVGNEQFF. The CDR3 DNA sequence: TGTGCCAGCAGCCGAGTAGGGAATGAGCAGTTCTTC.

The gene calls are TRBV19 and TRBJ1-2; 8 bases match TRBD1. J was trimmed by 0 bases and V by 6 bases; bases with no gene match: 9. CDR3 length: 16 residues. Germline CDR1 is LNHDA and CDR2 is SQIVND (reference sequence). CDR3 DNA sequence: TGTGCCAGTAGGTCAGGGGGCCTCAATCCTAACTATGGCTACACCTTC. Protein sequence: CASRSGGLNPNYGYTF.

V gene TRBV20-1 combines with J gene TRBJ1-2, with D hard to call. The CDR3 runs 13 residues. Trimming took off 3 bases at V and 8 bases at J, with 16 bases between the two ends. Germline assignment: CDR1 DFQATT and CDR2 SNEGSKA (reference sequence). CDR3 nucleotides: TGCAGTGCTAGCCTCCCGAGCGCCGGAGGCTACACCTTC. Residues: CSASLPSAGGYTF.

This clonotype was observed at least ten times. The genes are TRBV6-5 and TRBJ1-1; 7 bases align to TRBD1. The CDR3 extends over 13 amino acids. Per germline, CDR1 MNHEY and CDR2 SVGAGI. The V gene end was trimmed by 7 bases and the J gene end by 6 bases; junction bases not matched to a gene: 8. CDR3 coding DNA: TGTGCCAGCAATGACAGGGCCGGGGCTGAAGCTTTCTTT. It is translated as CASNDRAGAEAFF.

This clonotype occurred many times. V usage is TRBV5-1 and J usage is TRBJ2-3; D is uncertain. The CDR3 length is 15 residues. CDR1 is SGHRS, CDR2 YFSETQ, per germline. V shed 1 base and J shed 0 bases, with 9 bases lying between them. The CDR3 coding sequence is TGCGCCAGCAGCTTGCAGCCTACTAGCACAGATACGCAGTATTTT. Its translation is CASSLQPTSTDTQYF.

This clonotype was counted at least ten times. One end of the junction varies from germline; a read error may be responsible. The chain uses TRBV20-1 and TRBJ2-5; D remains ambiguous. Germline-derived CDR1 and CDR2 are DFQATT and SNEGSKA (reference sequence). CDR3 length: 11 residues. CDR3: CSAGKQGTQYF. The CDR3 DNA sequence: TGCAGTGCTGGCAAGCAAGGGACCCAGTACTTC.

This clonotype was found many times. CDR3 amino acids: CASSLGDYIQETQYF. The CDR3 DNA is TGCGCCAGCAGCTTGGGAGACTACATCCAAGAGACCCAGTACTTC. This rearrangement joins TRBV5-1 to TRBJ2-5, with a weak D call TRBD2 (5 bases). Germline loops: CDR1 SGHRS, CDR2 YFSETQ. This CDR3 comprises 15 residues. V shed 0 bases and J shed 1 base, with 10 bases lying between them.

This clonotype has a count of ten or more. The chain uses TRBV20-1 and TRBJ2-7; D gene uncertain. Germline-derived CDR1 and CDR2 are DFQATT and SNEGSKA (reference sequence). The CDR3 is 14 amino acids. Trimming stripped 3 bases from V and 2 bases from J, with 14 bases between. As DNA, the CDR3 is TGCAGTGCTAGCAGGTCGGTACTCACCTACGAGCAGTACGTC. This gives the protein CSASRSVLTYEQYV.